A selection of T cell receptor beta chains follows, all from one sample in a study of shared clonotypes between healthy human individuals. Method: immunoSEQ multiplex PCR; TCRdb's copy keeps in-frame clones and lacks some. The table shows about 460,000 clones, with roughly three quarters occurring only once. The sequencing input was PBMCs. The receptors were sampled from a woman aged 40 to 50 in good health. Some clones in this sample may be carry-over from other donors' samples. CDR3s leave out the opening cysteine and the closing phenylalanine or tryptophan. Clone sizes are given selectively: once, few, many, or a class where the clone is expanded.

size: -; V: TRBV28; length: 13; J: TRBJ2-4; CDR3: ASRGPGQGINIQY
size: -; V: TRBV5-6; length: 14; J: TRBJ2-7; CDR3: ASSLGSRNPTYEQY
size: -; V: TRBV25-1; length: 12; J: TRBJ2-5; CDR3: ASAGAGARETQY
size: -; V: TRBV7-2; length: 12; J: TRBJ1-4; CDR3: ASSTGVLNEKLF
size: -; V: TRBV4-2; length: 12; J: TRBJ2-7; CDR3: ASSLGDRSYEQY
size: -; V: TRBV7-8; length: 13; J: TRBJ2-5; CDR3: ASSRTGTSQETQY
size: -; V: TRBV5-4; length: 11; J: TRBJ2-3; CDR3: ASRDWATDTQY
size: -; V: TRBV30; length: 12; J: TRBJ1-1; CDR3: AWYPGQANTEAF
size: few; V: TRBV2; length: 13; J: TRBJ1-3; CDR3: ASSESGVGGNTIY
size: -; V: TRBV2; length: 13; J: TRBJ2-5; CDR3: ASSIMGTAQETQY
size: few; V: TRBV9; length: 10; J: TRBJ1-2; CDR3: ASSVEGSGYT
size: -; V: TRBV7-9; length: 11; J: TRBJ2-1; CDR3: ASTTGRSTEQF
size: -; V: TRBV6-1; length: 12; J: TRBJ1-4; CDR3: ASSEIRGNEKLF
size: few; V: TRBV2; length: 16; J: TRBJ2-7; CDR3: ASSEALRGGSLSDEQY
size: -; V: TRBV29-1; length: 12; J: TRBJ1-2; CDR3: SVETGTRTDGYT
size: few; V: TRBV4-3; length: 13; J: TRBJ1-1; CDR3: ASSQGTLQNTEAF
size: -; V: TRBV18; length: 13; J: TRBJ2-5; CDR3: ASSPGLAEQETQY
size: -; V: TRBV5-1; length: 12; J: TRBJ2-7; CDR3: ASSLGGPHNEQY
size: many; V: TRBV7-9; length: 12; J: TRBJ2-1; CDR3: ASSSAGTHNEQF
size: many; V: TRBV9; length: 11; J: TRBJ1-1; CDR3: ASSPASRGTAF
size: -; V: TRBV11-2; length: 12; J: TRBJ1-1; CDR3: ASSLSSGVTEAF
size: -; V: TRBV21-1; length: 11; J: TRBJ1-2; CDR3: ASSKVDRAGYT
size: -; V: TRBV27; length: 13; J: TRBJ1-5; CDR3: ASSWTGVGEEPQH
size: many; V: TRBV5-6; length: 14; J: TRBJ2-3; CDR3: ASSPLGSGSTDTQY
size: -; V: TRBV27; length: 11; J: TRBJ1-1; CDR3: ASSMTGGAKAF
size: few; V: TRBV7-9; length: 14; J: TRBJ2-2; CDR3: ASSLGASGNTGELF
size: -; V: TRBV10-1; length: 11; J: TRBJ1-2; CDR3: ASSESGRDGYT
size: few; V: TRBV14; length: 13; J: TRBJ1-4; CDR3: ASSTGGHSNEKLF
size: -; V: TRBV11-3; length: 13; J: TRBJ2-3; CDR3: ASSLGGGETDTQY
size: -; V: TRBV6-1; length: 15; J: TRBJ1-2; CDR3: ASSALTDRLLIYGYT
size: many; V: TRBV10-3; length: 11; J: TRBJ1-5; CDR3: AISAASNQPQH
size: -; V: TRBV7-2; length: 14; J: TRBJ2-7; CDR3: ASSLGGGLLTYEQY
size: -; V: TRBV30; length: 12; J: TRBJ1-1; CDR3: AWSVPRGNTEAF
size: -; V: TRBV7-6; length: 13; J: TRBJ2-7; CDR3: ASSLGPGVGREQY
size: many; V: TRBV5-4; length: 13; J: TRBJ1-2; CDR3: ASSIGLNRRDGYT
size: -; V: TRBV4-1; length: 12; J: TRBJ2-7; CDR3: ASSPGTSPYEQY
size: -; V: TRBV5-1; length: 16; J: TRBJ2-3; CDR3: ASSLGLAGVRSADTQY
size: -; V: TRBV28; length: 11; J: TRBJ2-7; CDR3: ATRPHTPYEQY
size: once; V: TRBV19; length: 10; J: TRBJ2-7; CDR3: ASSTGRREQY
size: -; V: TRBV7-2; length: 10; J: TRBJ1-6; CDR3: ASSSRNSPLH
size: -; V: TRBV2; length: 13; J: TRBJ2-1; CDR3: ASRSSESSYNEQF
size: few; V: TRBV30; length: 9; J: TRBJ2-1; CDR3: AWSVLNEQF
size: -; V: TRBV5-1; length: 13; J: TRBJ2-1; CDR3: ASSLEGSSYNEQF
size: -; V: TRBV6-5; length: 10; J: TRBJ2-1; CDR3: ATTSSYNEQF
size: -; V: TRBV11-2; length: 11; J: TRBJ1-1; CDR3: ASSLAGRAEAF
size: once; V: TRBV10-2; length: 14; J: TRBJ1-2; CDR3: ASSGPPGQGVYGYT
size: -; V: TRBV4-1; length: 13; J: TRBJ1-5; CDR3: ASSQEDRGTQPQH
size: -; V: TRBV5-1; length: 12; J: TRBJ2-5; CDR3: ASSPGQPLETQY
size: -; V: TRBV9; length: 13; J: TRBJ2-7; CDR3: ASSVGGRGAYEQY
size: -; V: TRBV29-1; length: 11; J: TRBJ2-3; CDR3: SVGEGSTDTQY
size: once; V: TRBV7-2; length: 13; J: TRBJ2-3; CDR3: ASSQVAGGADTQY